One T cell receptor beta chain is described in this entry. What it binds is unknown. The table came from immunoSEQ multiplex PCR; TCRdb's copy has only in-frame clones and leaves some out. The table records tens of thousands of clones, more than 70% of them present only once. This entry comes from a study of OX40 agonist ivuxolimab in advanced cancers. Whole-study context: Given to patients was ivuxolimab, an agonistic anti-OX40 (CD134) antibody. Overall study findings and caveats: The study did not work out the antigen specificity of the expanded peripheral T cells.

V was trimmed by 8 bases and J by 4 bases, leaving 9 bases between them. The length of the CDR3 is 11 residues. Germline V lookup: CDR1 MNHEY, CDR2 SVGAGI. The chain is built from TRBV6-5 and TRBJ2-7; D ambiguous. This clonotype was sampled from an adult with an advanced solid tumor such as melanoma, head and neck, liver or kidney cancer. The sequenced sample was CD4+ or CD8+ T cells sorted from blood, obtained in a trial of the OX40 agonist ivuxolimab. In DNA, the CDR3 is TGTGCCAGCGGGCCTAGATACGAGCAGTACTTC. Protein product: CASGPRYEQYF.